Only a few counts were recorded for the clone carrying this T cell receptor (beta chain). One entry per CDR3 protein, called by TCRdb with MiXCR from the 5' RACE reads. The sample contains some 69,000 distinct CDR3 sequences, 15% to 20% of which appear only once. This record belongs to a study of T cells of healthy individuals. Germline V gene data show CDR1 as LNHDA and CDR2 as SQIVND (reference sequence). This CDR3 has 14 residues. This clonotype was sampled from a human donor in good health. The genes are TRBV19 and TRBJ1-5, with unresolved D. CDR3 nucleotide sequence: TGTGCGACGACGAGGTCTGGTAGCAATCAGCCCCAGCATTTT. Translating it yields CATTRSGSNQPQHF.